This TCR beta chain was profiled in a study of blood T cell repertoires in COVID-19. Germline lookup yields CDR1 LNHDA and CDR2 SQIVND (reference sequence). The CDR3 runs to 16 residues. The junction had 15 bases not matched to a gene; V was cut back by 4 bases and J by 7 bases. The method was immunoSEQ multiplex PCR; TCRdb's version includes in-frame clones alone and lacks a portion of them. The sample holds around 63,000 clones, roughly nine tenths seen once. Sequenced sample: peripheral blood. V gene TRBV19 combines with J gene TRBJ1-2, with 7 bases matching TRBD1. This TCR was sampled from a woman aged 60-70 years with COVID-19, enrolled during active disease. CDR3 loop: CASSTSLGTEVGGYTF. In nucleotides, the CDR3 is TGTGCCAGTAGTACCTCCCTAGGGACAGAAGTGGGTGGCTACACCTTC.